The rows below give T cell receptor beta chains drawn from one sample of a study of blood T cell repertoires in COVID-19. Sequencing used immunoSEQ multiplex PCR; TCRdb keeps in-frame clones, though not all of them. The sample includes 250,000 to 350,000 clones, more than 80% of them seen just once. The sequenced sample was PBMCs or T cells enriched from blood (not recorded which). All receptors come from a woman aged 25 to 39 who had recovered from COVID-19. Both conserved end residues are part of each CDR3. Fields, in order: J gene, V gene, D gene, clone size, CDR3 DNA, CDR3 protein. The D gene is left open where the match is weak. Clone size is not always given. Where it is, it says once, few, many or a class for expanded clones.

TRBJ1-3	TRBV6-1	.	.	TGTGCCAGCAGTGAAGCTGGGAGCTCTGGAAACACCATATATTTT	CASSEAGSSGNTIYF
TRBJ1-3	TRBV30	TRBD1	.	TGTGCCTGGAGTGTAGTGCAGGGGGCTGCGGATGGAAACACCATATATTTT	CAWSVVQGAADGNTIYF
TRBJ2-7	TRBV10-3	TRBD2	.	TGTGCCATCAGTGAGTCGAGCGGGAGGAGCTACGAGCAGTACTTC	CAISESSGRSYEQYF
TRBJ1-2	TRBV12-3/TRBV12-4	.	.	TGTGCCAGCAGCCCCGGGTTACTCTATGGCTACACCTTC	CASSPGLLYGYTF
TRBJ2-3	TRBV15	.	.	TGTGCCACCACCTCTACGCTCACAGATACGCAGTATTTT	CATTSTLTDTQYF
TRBJ1-1	TRBV30	.	.	TGTGCCTGGGGCAGGGGCGGAAACACTGAAGCTTTCTTT	CAWGRGGNTEAFF
TRBJ2-1	TRBV7-8	TRBD2	.	TGTGCCAGCAGCATCCGGACTAGCGGTGGCTACAATGAGCAGTTCTTC	CASSIRTSGGYNEQFF
TRBJ1-4	TRBV5-6	.	.	TGTGCCAGCAGCCCGGTGGGCGAGGGTAGCGCTGAAAAACTGTTTTTT	CASSPVGEGSAEKLFF
TRBJ1-6	TRBV28	.	.	TGTGCCAGCGCTCAGGGCAGCAATTCACCCCTCCACTTT	CASAQGSNSPLHF
TRBJ1-6	TRBV5-1	TRBD1	few	TGCGCCAGCAGCCCCCGGACAGGGGGTAATTCACCCCTCCACTTT	CASSPRTGGNSPLHF
TRBJ2-7	TRBV7-2	TRBD2	.	TGTGCCAGCAGCTTACTAGCGGGGTGGGGCTACGAGCAGTACTTC	CASSLLAGWGYEQYF